This T cell receptor (beta chain) was identified in a study of blood T cell repertoires in COVID-19. Study-level information: Acute-phase and convalescent COVID-19 samples originated in the United States, Italy and Spain. PBMCs, B-cell-depleted T cells, or T cells were the source of the cDNA or gDNA that made up the material.

In the original processing: Estimated nucleated cell counts came from reference gene primer amplification. Profiling relied on immunoSEQ multiplex PCR, and the TCRdb table lists in-frame clones only, not all of them. V, J and clone size derive from that table, while D and trimming were established from the DNA sequence. Of about 230,000 clones detected, over 70% appear once; the ten largest clones hold approximately 8%. The TCR originated in a woman of 80 years or more with acute or convalescent COVID-19. The source material was peripheral blood.

CDR3 amino acids: CASSAAGGHQETQYF. Here the CDR3 DNA reads TGTGCCAGCAGCGCAGCGGGGGGTCATCAAGAGACCCAGTACTTC. The chain combines TRBV9 with TRBJ2-5; the match to TRBD2 covers 9 bases. This CDR3 contains 15 residues. The V and J ends lost 3 bases and 2 bases, in that order; junction bases with no gene match: 5. Germline V CDR1 and CDR2: SGDLS, YYNGEE.